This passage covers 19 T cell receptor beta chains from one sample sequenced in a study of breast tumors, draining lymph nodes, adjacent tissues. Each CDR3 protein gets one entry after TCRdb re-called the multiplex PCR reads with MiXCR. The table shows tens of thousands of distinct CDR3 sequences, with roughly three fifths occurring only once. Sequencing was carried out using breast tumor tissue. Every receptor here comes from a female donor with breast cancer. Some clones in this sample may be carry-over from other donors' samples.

CDR3 region: CAWSVRGRYSPLHF. DNA for the CDR3: TGTGCCTGGAGTGTAAGGGGCAGGTATTCACCCCTCCACTTT. The chain has TRBV30 and TRBJ1-6, with a possible D match to TRBD1 (5 bases). The germline V gene has CDR1 GTSNPN and CDR2 SVGIG (reference sequence). This CDR3 has 14 residues. The V gene lost 0 bases and the J gene lost 8 bases, with 11 bases spanning the gap.

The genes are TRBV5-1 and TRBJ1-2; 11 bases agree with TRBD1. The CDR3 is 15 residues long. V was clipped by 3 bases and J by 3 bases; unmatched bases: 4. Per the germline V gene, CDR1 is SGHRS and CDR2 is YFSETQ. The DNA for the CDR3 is TGCGCCAGCAGCTCCGGACAGGGGGCTGACTATGGCTACACCTTC. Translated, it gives CASSSGQGADYGYTF. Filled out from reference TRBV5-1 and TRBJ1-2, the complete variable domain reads KAGVTQTPRYLIKTRGQQVTLSCSPISGHRSVSWYQQTPGQGLQFLFEYFSETQRNKGNFPGRFSGRQFSNSRSEMNVSTLELGDSALYLCASSSGQGADYGYTFGSGTRLTVV.

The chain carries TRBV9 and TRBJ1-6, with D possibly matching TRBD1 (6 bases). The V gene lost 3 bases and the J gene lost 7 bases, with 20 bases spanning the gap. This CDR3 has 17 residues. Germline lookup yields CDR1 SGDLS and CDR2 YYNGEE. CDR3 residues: CASSADPSGGRNSPLHF. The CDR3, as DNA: TGTGCCAGCAGCGCCGACCCTTCCGGGGGCAGAAATTCACCCCTCCACTTT.

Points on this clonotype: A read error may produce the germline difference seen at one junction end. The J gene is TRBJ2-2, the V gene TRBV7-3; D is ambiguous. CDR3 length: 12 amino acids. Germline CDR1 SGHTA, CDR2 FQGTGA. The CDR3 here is CASSLAPEELFF. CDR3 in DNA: TGCGCCAGCAGCCTCGCCCCCGAGGAGCTGTTTTTT.

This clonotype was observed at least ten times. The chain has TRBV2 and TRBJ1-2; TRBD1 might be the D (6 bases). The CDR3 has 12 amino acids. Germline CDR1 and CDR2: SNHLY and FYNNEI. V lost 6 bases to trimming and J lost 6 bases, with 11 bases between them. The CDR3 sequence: CASSVQGNGYTF. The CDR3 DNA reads TGTGCCAGCAGCGTACAGGGAAATGGCTACACCTTC.

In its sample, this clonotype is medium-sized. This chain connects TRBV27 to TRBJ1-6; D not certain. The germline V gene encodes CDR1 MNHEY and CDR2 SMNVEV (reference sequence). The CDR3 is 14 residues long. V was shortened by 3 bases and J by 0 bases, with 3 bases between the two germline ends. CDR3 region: CASSLGSYNSPLHF. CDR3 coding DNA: TGTGCCAGCAGTTTGGGCTCCTATAATTCACCCCTCCACTTT.

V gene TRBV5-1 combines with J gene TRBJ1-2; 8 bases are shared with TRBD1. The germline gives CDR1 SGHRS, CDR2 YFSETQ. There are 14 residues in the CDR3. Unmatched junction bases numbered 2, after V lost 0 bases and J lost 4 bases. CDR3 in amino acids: CASSLGQGSYGYTF. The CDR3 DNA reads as TGCGCCAGCAGCTTGGGACAGGGGAGCTATGGCTACACCTTC.

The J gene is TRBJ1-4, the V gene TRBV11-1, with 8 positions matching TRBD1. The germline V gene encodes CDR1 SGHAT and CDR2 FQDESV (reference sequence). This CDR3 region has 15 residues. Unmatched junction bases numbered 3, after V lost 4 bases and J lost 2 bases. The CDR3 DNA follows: TGTGCCAGCAGCTCCCACAGGGGGACTAATGAAAAACTGTTTTTT. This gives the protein CASSSHRGTNEKLFF.

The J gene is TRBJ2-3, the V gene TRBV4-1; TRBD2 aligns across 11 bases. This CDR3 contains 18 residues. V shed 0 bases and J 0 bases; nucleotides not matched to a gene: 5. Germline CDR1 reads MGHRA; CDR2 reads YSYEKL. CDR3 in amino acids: CASSQDIGTSGSTDTQYF. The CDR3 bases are TGCGCCAGCAGCCAAGATATCGGGACTAGCGGTAGCACAGATACGCAGTATTTT.

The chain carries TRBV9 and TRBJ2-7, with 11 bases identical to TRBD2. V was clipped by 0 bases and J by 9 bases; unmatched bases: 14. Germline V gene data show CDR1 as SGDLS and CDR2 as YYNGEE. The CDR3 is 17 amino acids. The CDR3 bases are TGTGCCAGCAGCGTAGAAGGGGTGGGGGGACTAGCGGCGCGGCAGTACTTC. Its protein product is CASSVEGVGGLAARQYF. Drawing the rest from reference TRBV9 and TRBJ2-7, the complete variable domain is DSGVTQTPKHLITATGQRVTLRCSPRSGDLSVYWYQQSLDQGLQFLIQYYNGEERAKGNILERFSAQQFPDLHSELNLSSLELGDSALYFCASSVEGVGGLAARQYFGPGTRLTVT.

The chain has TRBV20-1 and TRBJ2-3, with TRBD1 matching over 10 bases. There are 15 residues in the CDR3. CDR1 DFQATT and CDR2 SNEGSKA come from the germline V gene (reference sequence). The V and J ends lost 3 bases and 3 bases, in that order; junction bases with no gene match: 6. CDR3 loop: CSASIPGQGTDTQYF. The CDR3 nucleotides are TGCAGTGCTAGTATCCCGGGACAGGGGACAGATACGCAGTATTTT.

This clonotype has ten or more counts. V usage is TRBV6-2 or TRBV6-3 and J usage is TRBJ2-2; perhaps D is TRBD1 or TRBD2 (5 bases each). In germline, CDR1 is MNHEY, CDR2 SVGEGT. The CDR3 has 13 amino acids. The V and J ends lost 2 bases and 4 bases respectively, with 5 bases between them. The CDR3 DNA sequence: TGTGCCAGCAGTTACGGGGGCACCGGGGAGCTGTTTTTT. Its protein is CASSYGGTGELFF.

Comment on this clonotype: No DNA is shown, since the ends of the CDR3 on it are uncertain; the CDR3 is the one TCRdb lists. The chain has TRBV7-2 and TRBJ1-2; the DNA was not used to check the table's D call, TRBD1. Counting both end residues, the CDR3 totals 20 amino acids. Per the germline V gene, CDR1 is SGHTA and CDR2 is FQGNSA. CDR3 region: CASSSYICSAVRDKADGYTF.

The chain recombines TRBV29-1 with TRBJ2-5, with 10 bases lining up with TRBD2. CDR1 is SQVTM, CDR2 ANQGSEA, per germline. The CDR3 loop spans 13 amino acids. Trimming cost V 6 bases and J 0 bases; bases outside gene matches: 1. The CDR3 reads CSVAGGDQETQYF. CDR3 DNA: TGCAGCGTAGCGGGGGGGGACCAAGAGACCCAGTACTTC.

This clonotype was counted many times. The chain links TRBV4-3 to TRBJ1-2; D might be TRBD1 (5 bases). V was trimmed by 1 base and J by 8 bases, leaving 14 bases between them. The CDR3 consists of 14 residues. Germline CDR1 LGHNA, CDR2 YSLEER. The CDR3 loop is CASSQATGSGGYTF. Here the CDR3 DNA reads TGCGCCAGCAGCCAAGCCACAGGATCAGGAGGCTACACCTTC.

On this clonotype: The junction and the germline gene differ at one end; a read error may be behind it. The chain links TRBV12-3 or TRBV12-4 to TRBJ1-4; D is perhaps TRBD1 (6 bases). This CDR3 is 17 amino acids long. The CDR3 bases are TGTGCCAGCAGTTTCGGGACAAGGGGTCCTAGGGGGGAAAAGCTGTTTTTT. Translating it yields CASSFGTRGPRGEKLFF.

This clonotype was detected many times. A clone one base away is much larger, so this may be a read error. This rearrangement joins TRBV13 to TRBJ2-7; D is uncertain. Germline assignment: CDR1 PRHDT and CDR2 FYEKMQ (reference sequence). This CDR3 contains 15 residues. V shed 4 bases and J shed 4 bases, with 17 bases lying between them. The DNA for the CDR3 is TGTGCCAGCAGCTCCCCGACGGTCGCCCGTTACGAGCAGTACTTC. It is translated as CASSSPTVARYEQYF.

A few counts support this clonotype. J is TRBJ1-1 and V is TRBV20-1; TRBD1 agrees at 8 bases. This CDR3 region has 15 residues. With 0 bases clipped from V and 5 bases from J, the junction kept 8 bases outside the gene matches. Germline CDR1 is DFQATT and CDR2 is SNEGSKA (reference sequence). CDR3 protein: CSARDLGTGRTEAFF. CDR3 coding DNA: TGCAGTGCTAGAGACCTAGGGACAGGCCGGACTGAAGCTTTCTTT.

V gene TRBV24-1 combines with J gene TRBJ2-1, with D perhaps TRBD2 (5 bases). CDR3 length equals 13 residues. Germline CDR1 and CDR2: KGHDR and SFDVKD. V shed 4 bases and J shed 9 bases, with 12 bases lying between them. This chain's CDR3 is CATSDLSRGEQFF. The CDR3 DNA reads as TGTGCCACCAGTGACCTTTCACGGGGTGAGCAGTTCTTC.